There are a few counts of the clone carrying this TCR beta chain. What it recognizes is unknown. This sample is part of a study of beta chain features in type 1 diabetes. Purity exceeding 98% was reached by all sorted populations. This CDR3 contains 13 residues. Per the germline V gene, CDR1 is SQVTM and CDR2 is ANQGSEA. The junction had 8 bases not matched to a gene; V was cut back by 4 bases and J by 9 bases. General study findings and limits: For cells with high TCR expression, cDNA sequencing could yield over-representation.

Reverse transcription of all isolated RNA meant that expressed TCRB transcripts were sequenced. The study sequenced naive, central memory and regulatory T cell samples to an average of about 3.8 million reads. The data were produced by immunoSEQ multiplex PCR, yet TCRdb's version contains in-frame clones alone and is incomplete. This sample has fewer than 650,000 clones; roughly 16% occur once, and the top ten carry around 0.1%. The material sequenced was naive CD4+ T cells from blood. The chain joins TRBV29-1 to TRBJ2-1; 8 bases are shared with TRBD2. This TCR was sampled from a man aged 18 to 35 in good health. In nucleotides, the CDR3 is TGCAGCGTTGTGGGGACTAGTAGGGGTGAGCAGTTCTTC. It encodes CSVVGTSRGEQFF.